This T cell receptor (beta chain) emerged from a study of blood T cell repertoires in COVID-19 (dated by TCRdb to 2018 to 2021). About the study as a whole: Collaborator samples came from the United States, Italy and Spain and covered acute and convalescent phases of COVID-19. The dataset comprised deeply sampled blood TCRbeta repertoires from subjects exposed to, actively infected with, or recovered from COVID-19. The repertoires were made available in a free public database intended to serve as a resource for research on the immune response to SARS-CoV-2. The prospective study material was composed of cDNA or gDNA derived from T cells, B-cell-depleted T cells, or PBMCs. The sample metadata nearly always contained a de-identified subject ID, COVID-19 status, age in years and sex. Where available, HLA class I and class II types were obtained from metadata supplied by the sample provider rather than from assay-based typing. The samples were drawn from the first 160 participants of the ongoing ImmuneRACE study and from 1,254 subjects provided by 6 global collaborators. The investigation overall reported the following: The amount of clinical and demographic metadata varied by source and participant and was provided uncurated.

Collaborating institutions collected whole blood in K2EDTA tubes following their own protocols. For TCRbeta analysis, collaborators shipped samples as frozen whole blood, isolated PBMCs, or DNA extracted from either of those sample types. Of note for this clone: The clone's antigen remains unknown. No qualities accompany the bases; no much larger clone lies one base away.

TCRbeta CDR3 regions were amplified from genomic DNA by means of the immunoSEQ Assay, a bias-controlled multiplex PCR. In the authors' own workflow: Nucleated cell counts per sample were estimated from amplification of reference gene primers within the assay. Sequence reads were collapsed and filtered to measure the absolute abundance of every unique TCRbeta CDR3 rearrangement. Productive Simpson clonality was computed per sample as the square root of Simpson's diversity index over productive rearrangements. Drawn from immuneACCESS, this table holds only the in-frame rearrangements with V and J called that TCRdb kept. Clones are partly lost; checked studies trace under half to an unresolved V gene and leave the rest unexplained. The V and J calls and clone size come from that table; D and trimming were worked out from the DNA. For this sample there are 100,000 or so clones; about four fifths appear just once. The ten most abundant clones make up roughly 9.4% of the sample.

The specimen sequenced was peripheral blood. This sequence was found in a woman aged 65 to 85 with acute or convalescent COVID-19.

CDR3 protein: CASSYSPLAGTPYNEQFF. The sequenced DNA is TGTGCCAGCAGTTACTCCCCACTAGCGGGCACACCCTACAATGAGCAGTTCTTC. This receptor chain uses TRBV6-2 or TRBV6-3 and TRBJ2-1; 9 central bases correspond to TRBD2. The germline V gene supplies CDR1 MNHEY and CDR2 SVGEGT. From V the trimming removes 0 bases and from J it removes 2 bases, while the gene matches leave 8 bases of the junction unaccounted for. The CDR3 has 18 amino acids, counting the end cysteine and phenylalanine. Of all the DNA, just the CDR3 is kept, 54 bases in frame from base 1.